This T cell receptor (beta chain) was sequenced during a study of early T cells in non-severe SARS-CoV-2 infection. The overall study: Sequencing targeted bulk RNA from unsorted whole blood, leaving chains unpaired.

Looked up from germline, CDR1 is SEHNR and CDR2 is FQNEAQ (reference sequence). Germline trimming cut 5 bases from V and 0 bases from J; bases unmatched to any gene: 27. CDR3 length: 23 residues. TCRdb recomputed calls from the 5' RACE reads with MiXCR, one row per CDR3 protein. The table includes about 40,000 distinct CDR3 sequences, over 3.5% detected once. This clonotype came up many times. V gene TRBV7-9 combines with J gene TRBJ1-3; TRBD1 matches 8 bases. The receptor comes from an adult who was a healthcare worker with PCR-confirmed SARS-CoV-2 infection or an uninfected control (not recorded which). The sample comprised whole blood. CDR3 nucleotides: TGTGCCAGCAGCAAGGGCTACCTTAGGGGACAGGCCGACTTCATCATCTCTGGAAACACCATATATTTT. Encoded protein: CASSKGYLRGQADFIISGNTIYF.